The rows below give T cell receptor beta chains drawn from one sample of a study of CD8 T cells in ankylosing spondylitis. Via MiXCR, TCRdb re-called the 5' RACE reads, giving one row per CDR3 protein. The sample shows a few hundred thousand distinct CDR3 sequences, around a tenth of them seen only once. Input material: blood, either unsorted or a sorted T cell fraction (not recorded which). All receptors come from a male donor with ankylosing spondylitis or in good health (not recorded which). Each CDR3 is given with its conserved first and last residue. The order of the fields is CDR3 DNA, CDR3 protein, D gene, J gene, V gene, CDR3 length, clone size. D genes are given only for firm matches. Clone size, where shown, is once, few, many, or a class for clones that have expanded.

cdr3_nt: TGTGCCATCAGTTCCGGGACAGGGAGATACGAGCAGTACTTC; cdr3_aa: CAISSGTGRYEQYF; d_call: TRBD1; j_call: TRBJ2-7; v_call: TRBV10-3; cdr3_length: 14; clone_size: many
cdr3_nt: TGCGCCAGCAGCTGGACGGGACAGGGCACTGAAGCTTTCTTT; cdr3_aa: CASSWTGQGTEAFF; d_call: TRBD1; j_call: TRBJ1-1; v_call: TRBV5-1; cdr3_length: 14; clone_size: many
cdr3_nt: TGTGCCAGCAGCCTCGTAGGGGCAGAGCTTTCTGGCTACACCTTC; cdr3_aa: CASSLVGAELSGYTF; d_call: NA; j_call: TRBJ1-2; v_call: TRBV14; cdr3_length: 15; clone_size: many
cdr3_nt: TGTGCCAGCAGCTCCGGGCTGGACACCGGGGAGCTGTTTTTT; cdr3_aa: CASSSGLDTGELFF; d_call: NA; j_call: TRBJ2-2; v_call: TRBV5-6; cdr3_length: 14; clone_size: NA
cdr3_nt: TGTGCCAGCAGCTACGGACAGGGGCCAGTGTCGCCTACGCAGTATTTT; cdr3_aa: CASSYGQGPVSPTQYF; d_call: TRBD1; j_call: TRBJ2-3; v_call: TRBV7-2; cdr3_length: 16; clone_size: NA
cdr3_nt: TGTGCCAGCAGTGTCACAGGGATCGGCACTGAAGCTTCCTTT; cdr3_aa: CASSVTGIGTEASF; d_call: NA; j_call: TRBJ1-1; v_call: TRBV27; cdr3_length: 14; clone_size: NA
cdr3_nt: TGTGCCAGCAGCCATCCCACCTACGAGCAGTACTTC; cdr3_aa: CASSHPTYEQYF; d_call: NA; j_call: TRBJ2-7; v_call: TRBV7-9; cdr3_length: 12; clone_size: few
cdr3_nt: TGTGCCAGCAGTCCCATCACAGGGGGCGTCTTTAGGCAGTACTTC; cdr3_aa: CASSPITGGVFRQYF; d_call: TRBD1; j_call: TRBJ2-7; v_call: TRBV12-3/TRBV12-4; cdr3_length: 15; clone_size: many
cdr3_nt: TGCGCCAGCAGCTTGGAACTTTTTGGTGCCTACGAGCAGTACTTC; cdr3_aa: CASSLELFGAYEQYF; d_call: NA; j_call: TRBJ2-7; v_call: TRBV5-1; cdr3_length: 15; clone_size: few
cdr3_nt: TGTGCCAGCAGCTTGGCCACTGGGATAGCGGAGACCCAGTACTTC; cdr3_aa: CASSLATGIAETQYF; d_call: NA; j_call: TRBJ2-5; v_call: TRBV5-6; cdr3_length: 15; clone_size: many
cdr3_nt: TGCGCCAGCAGTGAGTCGTACACCGGGGAGCTGTTTTTT; cdr3_aa: CASSESYTGELFF; d_call: NA; j_call: TRBJ2-2; v_call: TRBV10-1; cdr3_length: 13; clone_size: many
cdr3_nt: TGTGCCATCAGTGGGGGGACCAAATACGCGCAGTACTTC; cdr3_aa: CAISGGTKYAQYF; d_call: NA; j_call: TRBJ2-7; v_call: TRBV10-3; cdr3_length: 13; clone_size: NA
cdr3_nt: TGTGCCAGCAGTGAAGGTTTCAGCTCCTACAATGAGCAGTTCTTC; cdr3_aa: CASSEGFSSYNEQFF; d_call: NA; j_call: TRBJ2-1; v_call: TRBV6-1; cdr3_length: 15; clone_size: NA
cdr3_nt: TGTGCCAGCAGCCGTGAAAAGGGACAGGGGAATGAGCAGTTCTTC; cdr3_aa: CASSREKGQGNEQFF; d_call: TRBD1; j_call: TRBJ2-1; v_call: TRBV3-1; cdr3_length: 15; clone_size: many
cdr3_nt: TGTGCCAGCAGTTACTCGAATGAGGGGTACACTGAAGCTTTCTTT; cdr3_aa: CASSYSNEGYTEAFF; d_call: NA; j_call: TRBJ1-1; v_call: TRBV6-5; cdr3_length: 15; clone_size: many
cdr3_nt: TGCGCCAGCAGGTCTAGCGGGGCCTACAATGAGCAGTTCTTC; cdr3_aa: CASRSSGAYNEQFF; d_call: TRBD2; j_call: TRBJ2-1; v_call: TRBV5-1; cdr3_length: 14; clone_size: NA
cdr3_nt: TGTGCCAGCAGTTTAGGGCGGGGGGGCGGTAATGAGCAGTTCTTC; cdr3_aa: CASSLGRGGGNEQFF; d_call: TRBD2; j_call: TRBJ2-1; v_call: TRBV12-3/TRBV12-4; cdr3_length: 15; clone_size: many
cdr3_nt: TGTGCCAGCACCCCAGCGGGGGGGTCTGATGAGCAGTTCTTC; cdr3_aa: CASTPAGGSDEQFF; d_call: TRBD2; j_call: TRBJ2-1; v_call: TRBV6-1; cdr3_length: 14; clone_size: few
cdr3_nt: TGTGCCAGCAGCTTGGGGCAGGGGCCCCTCGTACCTTCTGGCTACACCTTC; cdr3_aa: CASSLGQGPLVPSGYTF; d_call: NA; j_call: TRBJ1-2; v_call: TRBV5-5; cdr3_length: 17; clone_size: few
cdr3_nt: TGTGCCATCGTTCGTAACGAGCAGTACTTC; cdr3_aa: CAIVRNEQYF; d_call: NA; j_call: TRBJ2-7; v_call: TRBV10-3; cdr3_length: 10; clone_size: many
cdr3_nt: TGTGCCAGCAGCCCCCACTGGGGCGACGCGTACATTCAGTACTTC; cdr3_aa: CASSPHWGDAYIQYF; d_call: NA; j_call: TRBJ2-4; v_call: TRBV9; cdr3_length: 15; clone_size: many
cdr3_nt: TGTGCCAGTCTTCCCAGGACTAGCGACAAAAACATTCAGTACTTC; cdr3_aa: CASLPRTSDKNIQYF; d_call: TRBD2; j_call: TRBJ2-4; v_call: TRBV6-1; cdr3_length: 15; clone_size: many
cdr3_nt: TGTGCCAGCAGTTTAGTCCGGGGCCCCTACGAGCAGTACTTC; cdr3_aa: CASSLVRGPYEQYF; d_call: NA; j_call: TRBJ2-7; v_call: TRBV28; cdr3_length: 14; clone_size: few
cdr3_nt: TGTGCCAGCAGCGTGGGACAGAGCTACGAGCAGTACTTC; cdr3_aa: CASSVGQSYEQYF; d_call: TRBD1; j_call: TRBJ2-7; v_call: TRBV9; cdr3_length: 13; clone_size: many
cdr3_nt: TGTGCCAGCAGTTTAGGGGTCCGGGTGGGCTATGGCTACACCTTC; cdr3_aa: CASSLGVRVGYGYTF; d_call: NA; j_call: TRBJ1-2; v_call: TRBV12-3/TRBV12-4; cdr3_length: 15; clone_size: NA
cdr3_nt: TGTGCCACCAGAAGAGGACATAACACCGGGGAGCTGTTTTTT; cdr3_aa: CATRRGHNTGELFF; d_call: NA; j_call: TRBJ2-2; v_call: TRBV15; cdr3_length: 14; clone_size: many
cdr3_nt: TGCGCCAGCAGCTTGGACAGGATTACCTACGAGCAGTACTTC; cdr3_aa: CASSLDRITYEQYF; d_call: NA; j_call: TRBJ2-7; v_call: TRBV5-1; cdr3_length: 14; clone_size: many
cdr3_nt: TGCAGTGCTCCTAGCCAAGCTGAGGGATCCGAGCAGTACTTC; cdr3_aa: CSAPSQAEGSEQYF; d_call: NA; j_call: TRBJ2-7; v_call: TRBV20-1; cdr3_length: 14; clone_size: many
cdr3_nt: TGTGCCAGCAGTTACTCCACCCGGGGGGGGTATGGCTACACCTTC; cdr3_aa: CASSYSTRGGYGYTF; d_call: NA; j_call: TRBJ1-2; v_call: TRBV6-5; cdr3_length: 15; clone_size: many
cdr3_nt: TGCAGTGCTAGAGATACTAGCGGGGGCACAGATACGCAGTATTTT; cdr3_aa: CSARDTSGGTDTQYF; d_call: TRBD2; j_call: TRBJ2-3; v_call: TRBV20-1; cdr3_length: 15; clone_size: many
cdr3_nt: TGTGCCAGCAGCGTGGGAGGGGACACTGAAGCTTTCTTT; cdr3_aa: CASSVGGDTEAFF; d_call: NA; j_call: TRBJ1-1; v_call: TRBV9; cdr3_length: 13; clone_size: many
cdr3_nt: TGTGCCAGCAGTCCCTCGGGACAGTACTACGAGCAGTACTTC; cdr3_aa: CASSPSGQYYEQYF; d_call: TRBD1; j_call: TRBJ2-7; v_call: TRBV12-3/TRBV12-4; cdr3_length: 14; clone_size: many
cdr3_nt: TGTGCCAGCAGTACCAACCCCGGGACTCCCCACGAGCAGTACTTC; cdr3_aa: CASSTNPGTPHEQYF; d_call: NA; j_call: TRBJ2-7; v_call: TRBV25-1; cdr3_length: 15; clone_size: many
cdr3_nt: TGTGCAAGTCGCTTGCTACGGGTCAACTATGGCTACACCTTC; cdr3_aa: CASRLLRVNYGYTF; d_call: NA; j_call: TRBJ1-2; v_call: TRBV12-2; cdr3_length: 14; clone_size: few
cdr3_nt: TGTGCCAGCAGCCAAGGTGATTCTGAAGCTTTCTTT; cdr3_aa: CASSQGDSEAFF; d_call: NA; j_call: TRBJ1-1; v_call: TRBV4-2; cdr3_length: 12; clone_size: many
cdr3_nt: TGTGCCAGCAGCTTAGAATTTTCCAATGAGCAGTTCTTC; cdr3_aa: CASSLEFSNEQFF; d_call: NA; j_call: TRBJ2-1; v_call: TRBV7-6; cdr3_length: 13; clone_size: many
cdr3_nt: TGTGCCAGCAGTTACTATCCGATTAGCGGGGTTGACGAGCAGTACTTC; cdr3_aa: CASSYYPISGVDEQYF; d_call: TRBD2; j_call: TRBJ2-7; v_call: TRBV6-5; cdr3_length: 16; clone_size: once
cdr3_nt: TGCGCCAGCAGCCCCTCTAAACAGGGGGCTGAAGCTTTCTTT; cdr3_aa: CASSPSKQGAEAFF; d_call: TRBD1; j_call: TRBJ1-1; v_call: TRBV5-1; cdr3_length: 14; clone_size: few
cdr3_nt: TGCGCCAGCAGCCAAGATCGCGGGGGCTCGGGCTACACCTTC; cdr3_aa: CASSQDRGGSGYTF; d_call: NA; j_call: TRBJ1-2; v_call: TRBV4-1; cdr3_length: 14; clone_size: NA
cdr3_nt: TGTGCCAGCCAGCGGTTGTCGAATGAGCAGTTCTTC; cdr3_aa: CASQRLSNEQFF; d_call: NA; j_call: TRBJ2-1; v_call: TRBV12-3/TRBV12-4; cdr3_length: 12; clone_size: many
cdr3_nt: TGTGCCAGCAGTTACTCACCGAGTGGAAACACCATATATTTT; cdr3_aa: CASSYSPSGNTIYF; d_call: NA; j_call: TRBJ1-3; v_call: TRBV6-5; cdr3_length: 14; clone_size: many
cdr3_nt: TGCGCCAGCAGCTTCTCAGGACAGGGAGGGAGCATTCAGTACTTC; cdr3_aa: CASSFSGQGGSIQYF; d_call: NA; j_call: TRBJ2-4; v_call: TRBV5-1; cdr3_length: 15; clone_size: many
cdr3_nt: TGTGCCAGCAGCTTACCACAGGACAGGGGGCTTAACACCGGGGAGCTGTTTTTT; cdr3_aa: CASSLPQDRGLNTGELFF; d_call: TRBD1; j_call: TRBJ2-2; v_call: TRBV6-5; cdr3_length: 18; clone_size: many
cdr3_nt: TGTGCCAGCATGCGCGGGACTAGCGGGAGGGGGGAGCTGTTTTTT; cdr3_aa: CASMRGTSGRGELFF; d_call: TRBD2; j_call: TRBJ2-2; v_call: TRBV27; cdr3_length: 15; clone_size: NA
cdr3_nt: TGTGCCAGTAGTACCTTCGGCGGGACGGAACCCTACGAGCAGTACTTC; cdr3_aa: CASSTFGGTEPYEQYF; d_call: NA; j_call: TRBJ2-7; v_call: TRBV19; cdr3_length: 16; clone_size: few
cdr3_nt: TGCGCCAGCAGCTTGTCTCAGGGGGCGAGGACTGAAGCTTTCTTT; cdr3_aa: CASSLSQGARTEAFF; d_call: TRBD1; j_call: TRBJ1-1; v_call: TRBV5-1; cdr3_length: 15; clone_size: many
cdr3_nt: TGTGCCAGCAGCTTCCCCGGGACAGGGGCCTACGAGCAGTACTTC; cdr3_aa: CASSFPGTGAYEQYF; d_call: TRBD1; j_call: TRBJ2-7; v_call: TRBV7-9; cdr3_length: 15; clone_size: NA
cdr3_nt: TGCAGCGTTGGGTTTTTGTCTGGAAACACCATATATTTT; cdr3_aa: CSVGFLSGNTIYF; d_call: NA; j_call: TRBJ1-3; v_call: TRBV29-1; cdr3_length: 13; clone_size: many
cdr3_nt: TGTGCCAGCAGTCGGGGGATTAACACTGAAGCTTTCTTT; cdr3_aa: CASSRGINTEAFF; d_call: NA; j_call: TRBJ1-1; v_call: TRBV6-1; cdr3_length: 13; clone_size: many
cdr3_nt: TGCGCCAGCAGCTTGGACGGGGGGGGCCCTCGGGAGCAGTTCTTC; cdr3_aa: CASSLDGGGPREQFF; d_call: TRBD2; j_call: TRBJ2-1; v_call: TRBV5-1; cdr3_length: 15; clone_size: many
cdr3_nt: TGTGCCAGCAGTCTCGGGGGCGGGGGGGGAGATACGCAGTATTTT; cdr3_aa: CASSLGGGGGDTQYF; d_call: TRBD2; j_call: TRBJ2-3; v_call: TRBV12-3/TRBV12-4; cdr3_length: 15; clone_size: few
cdr3_nt: TGCGCCAGCAGCGGGGACAGGCAGAACACTGAAGCTTTCTTT; cdr3_aa: CASSGDRQNTEAFF; d_call: TRBD1; j_call: TRBJ1-1; v_call: TRBV5-1; cdr3_length: 14; clone_size: many
cdr3_nt: TGCAGTGCTAGACCTCCGGGACGGAGCTATGGCTACACCTTC; cdr3_aa: CSARPPGRSYGYTF; d_call: NA; j_call: TRBJ1-2; v_call: TRBV20-1; cdr3_length: 14; clone_size: many
cdr3_nt: TGTGCCAGCAGCCAAGGCAGGGGAGTAACTGAAGCTTTCTTT; cdr3_aa: CASSQGRGVTEAFF; d_call: NA; j_call: TRBJ1-1; v_call: TRBV13; cdr3_length: 14; clone_size: many
cdr3_nt: TGTGCCAGCAGCGAGCCCGGCAGGGCTGAAGCTTTCTTT; cdr3_aa: CASSEPGRAEAFF; d_call: NA; j_call: TRBJ1-1; v_call: TRBV25-1; cdr3_length: 13; clone_size: few